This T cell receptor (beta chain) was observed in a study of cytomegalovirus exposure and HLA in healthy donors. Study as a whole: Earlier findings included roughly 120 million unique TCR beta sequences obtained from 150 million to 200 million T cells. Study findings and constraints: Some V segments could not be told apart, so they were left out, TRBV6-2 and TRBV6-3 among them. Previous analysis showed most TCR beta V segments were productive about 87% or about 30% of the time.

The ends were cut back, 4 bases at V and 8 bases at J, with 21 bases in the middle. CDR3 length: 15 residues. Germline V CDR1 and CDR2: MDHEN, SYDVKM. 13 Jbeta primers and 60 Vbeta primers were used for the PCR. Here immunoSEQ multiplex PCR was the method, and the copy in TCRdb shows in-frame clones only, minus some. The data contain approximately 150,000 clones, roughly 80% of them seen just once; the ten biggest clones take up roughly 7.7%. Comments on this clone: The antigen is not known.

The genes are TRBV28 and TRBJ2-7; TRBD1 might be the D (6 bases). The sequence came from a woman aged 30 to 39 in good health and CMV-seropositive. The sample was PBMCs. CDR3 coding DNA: TGTGCCAGCAGTTCACAGGACAGAGCCTACTTCAAGCAGTACTTC. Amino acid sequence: CASSSQDRAYFKQYF.